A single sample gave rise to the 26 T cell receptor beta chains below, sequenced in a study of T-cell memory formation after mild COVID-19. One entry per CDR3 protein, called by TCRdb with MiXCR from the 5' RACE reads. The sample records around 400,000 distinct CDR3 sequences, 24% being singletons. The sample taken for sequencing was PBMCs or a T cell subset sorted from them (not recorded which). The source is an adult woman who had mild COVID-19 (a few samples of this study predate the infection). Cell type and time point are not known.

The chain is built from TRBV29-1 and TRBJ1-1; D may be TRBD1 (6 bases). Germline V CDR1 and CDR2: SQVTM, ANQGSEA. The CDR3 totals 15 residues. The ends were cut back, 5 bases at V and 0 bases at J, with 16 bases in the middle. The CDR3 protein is CSVRSRGRLNTEAFF. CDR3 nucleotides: TGCAGCGTTCGATCCAGGGGCCGCCTGAACACTGAAGCTTTCTTT.

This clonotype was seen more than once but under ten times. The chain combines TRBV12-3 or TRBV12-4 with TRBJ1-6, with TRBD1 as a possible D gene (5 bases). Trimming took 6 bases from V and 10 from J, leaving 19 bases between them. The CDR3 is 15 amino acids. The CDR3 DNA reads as TGTGCCAGCAGCTGGGGGGAAGGCACCAGCTCACCCCTCCACTTT. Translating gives CASSWGEGTSSPLHF.

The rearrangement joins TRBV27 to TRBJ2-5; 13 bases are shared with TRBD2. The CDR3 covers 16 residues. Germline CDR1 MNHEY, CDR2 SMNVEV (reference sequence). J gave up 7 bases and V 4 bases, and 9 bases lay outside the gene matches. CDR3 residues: CASSYSGTSGIRTQYF. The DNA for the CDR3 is TGTGCCAGCAGTTACTCCGGGACTAGCGGGATTCGGACCCAGTACTTC.

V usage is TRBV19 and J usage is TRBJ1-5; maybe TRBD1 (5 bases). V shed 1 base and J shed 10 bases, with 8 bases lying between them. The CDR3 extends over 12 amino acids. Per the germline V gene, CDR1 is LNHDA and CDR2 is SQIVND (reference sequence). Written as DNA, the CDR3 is TGTGCCAGTAGTATAGGGGGGAATCCCCAGCATTTT. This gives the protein CASSIGGNPQHF.

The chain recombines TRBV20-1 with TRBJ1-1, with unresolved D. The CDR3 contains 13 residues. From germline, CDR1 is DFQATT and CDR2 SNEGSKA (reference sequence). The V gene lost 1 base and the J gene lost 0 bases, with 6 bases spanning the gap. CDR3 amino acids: CSARGQMNTEAFF. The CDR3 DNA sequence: TGCAGTGCTAGAGGACAAATGAACACTGAAGCTTTCTTT.

The CDR3 nucleotides read TGTGCCAGCAGCTTACCAGGCAGGTCGCCGTCCTACAATGAGCAGTTCTTC. Residues: CASSLPGRSPSYNEQFF. J is TRBJ2-1 and V is TRBV5-6, with D unresolved. This CDR3 is 17 amino acids long. Germline V gene sequence: CDR1 SGHDT, CDR2 YYEEEE. Trimming took 2 bases from V and 1 from J, leaving 16 bases between them.

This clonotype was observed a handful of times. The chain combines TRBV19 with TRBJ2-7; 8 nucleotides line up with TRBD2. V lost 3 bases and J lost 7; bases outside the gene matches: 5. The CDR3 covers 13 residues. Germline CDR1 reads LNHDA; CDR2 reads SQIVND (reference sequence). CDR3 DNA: TGTGCCAGTAGTATCGGGAGGGTCCAGGAGCAGTACTTC. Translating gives CASSIGRVQEQYF.

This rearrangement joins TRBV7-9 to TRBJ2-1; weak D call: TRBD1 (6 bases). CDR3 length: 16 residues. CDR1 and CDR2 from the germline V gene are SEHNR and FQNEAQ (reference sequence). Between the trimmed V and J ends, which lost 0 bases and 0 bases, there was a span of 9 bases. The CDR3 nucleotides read TGTGCCAGCAGCTTAGCGGGGGCAAACTCCTACAATGAGCAGTTCTTC. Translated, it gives CASSLAGANSYNEQFF.

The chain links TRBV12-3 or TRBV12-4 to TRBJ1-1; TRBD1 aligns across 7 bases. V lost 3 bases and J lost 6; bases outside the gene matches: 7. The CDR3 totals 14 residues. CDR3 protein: CASSLRQGAPEAFF. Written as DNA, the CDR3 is TGTGCCAGCAGTTTGCGACAGGGAGCTCCTGAAGCTTTCTTT.

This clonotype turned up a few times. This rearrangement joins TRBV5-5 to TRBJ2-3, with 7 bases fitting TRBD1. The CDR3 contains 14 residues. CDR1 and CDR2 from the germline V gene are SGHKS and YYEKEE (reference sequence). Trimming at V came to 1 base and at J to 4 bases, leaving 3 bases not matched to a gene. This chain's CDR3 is CASSLRQGADTQYF. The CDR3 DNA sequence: TGTGCCAGCAGCTTGCGCCAGGGGGCAGATACGCAGTATTTT.

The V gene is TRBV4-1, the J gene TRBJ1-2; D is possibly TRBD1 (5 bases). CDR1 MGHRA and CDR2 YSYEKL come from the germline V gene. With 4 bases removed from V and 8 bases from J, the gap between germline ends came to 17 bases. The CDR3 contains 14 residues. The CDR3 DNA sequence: TGCGCCAGCAGCCTACCAGGGAGGGTTGGAGGCTACACCTTC. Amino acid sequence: CASSLPGRVGGYTF.

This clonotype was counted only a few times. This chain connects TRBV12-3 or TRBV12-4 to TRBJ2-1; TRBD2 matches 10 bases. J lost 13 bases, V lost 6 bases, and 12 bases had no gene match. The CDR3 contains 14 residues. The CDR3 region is CASRASSSGGLQFF. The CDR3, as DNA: TGTGCCAGCAGGGCCTCCTCTAGCGGGGGACTCCAGTTCTTC.

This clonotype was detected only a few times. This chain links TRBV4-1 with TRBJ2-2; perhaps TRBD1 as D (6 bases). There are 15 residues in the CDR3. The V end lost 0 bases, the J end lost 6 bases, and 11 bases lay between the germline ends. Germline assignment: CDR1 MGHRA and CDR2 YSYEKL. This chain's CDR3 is CASSQEQGWSGELFF. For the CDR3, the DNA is TGCGCCAGCAGCCAAGAGCAGGGGTGGTCCGGGGAGCTGTTTTTT.

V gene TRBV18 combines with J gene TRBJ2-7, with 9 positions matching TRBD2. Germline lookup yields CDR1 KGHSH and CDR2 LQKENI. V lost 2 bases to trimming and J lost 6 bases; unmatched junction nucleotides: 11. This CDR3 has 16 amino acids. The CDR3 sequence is CASSPGLAGSIREQYF. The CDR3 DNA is TGTGCCAGCTCACCAGGGCTAGCGGGATCCATCCGCGAGCAGTACTTC. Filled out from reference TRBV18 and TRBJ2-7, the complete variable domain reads NAGVMQNPRHLVRRRGQEARLRCSPMKGHSHVYWYRQLPEEGLKFMVYLQKENIIDESGMPKERFSAEFPKEGPSILRIQQVVRGDSAAYFCASSPGLAGSIREQYFGPGTRLTVT.

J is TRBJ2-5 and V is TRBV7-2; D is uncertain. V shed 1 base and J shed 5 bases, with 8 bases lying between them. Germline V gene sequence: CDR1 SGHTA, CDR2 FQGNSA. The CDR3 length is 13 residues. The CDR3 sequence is CASSLVASETQYF. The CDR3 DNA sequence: TGTGCCAGCAGCTTAGTCGCATCCGAGACCCAGTACTTC. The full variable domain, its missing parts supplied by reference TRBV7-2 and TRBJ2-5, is GAGVSQSPSNKVTEKGKDVELRCDPISGHTALYWYRQSLGQGLEFLIYFQGNSAPDKSGLPSDRFSAERTGGSVSTLTIQRTQQEDSAVYLCASSLVASETQYFGPGTRLLVL.

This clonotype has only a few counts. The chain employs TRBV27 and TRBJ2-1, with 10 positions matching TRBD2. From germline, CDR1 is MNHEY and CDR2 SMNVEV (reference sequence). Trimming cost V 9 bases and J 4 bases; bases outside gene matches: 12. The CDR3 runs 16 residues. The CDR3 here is CASQLAGSRVYNEQFF. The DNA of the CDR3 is TGTGCCAGTCAACTAGCGGGATCGAGAGTTTACAATGAGCAGTTCTTC.

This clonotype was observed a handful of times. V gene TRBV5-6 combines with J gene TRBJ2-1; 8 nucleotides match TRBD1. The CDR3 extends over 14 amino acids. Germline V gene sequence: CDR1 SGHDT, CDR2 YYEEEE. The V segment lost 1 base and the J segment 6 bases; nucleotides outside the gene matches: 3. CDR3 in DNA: TGTGCCAGCAGCTTGACAGGGACAGGCAATGAGCAGTTCTTC. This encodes CASSLTGTGNEQFF.

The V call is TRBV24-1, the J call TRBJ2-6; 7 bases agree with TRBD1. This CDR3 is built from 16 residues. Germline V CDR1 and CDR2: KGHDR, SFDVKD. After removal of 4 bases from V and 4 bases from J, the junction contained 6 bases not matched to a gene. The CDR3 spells CATSERYRGGANVLTF. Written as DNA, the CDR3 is TGTGCCACCAGTGAACGATACAGGGGAGGGGCCAACGTCCTGACTTTC.

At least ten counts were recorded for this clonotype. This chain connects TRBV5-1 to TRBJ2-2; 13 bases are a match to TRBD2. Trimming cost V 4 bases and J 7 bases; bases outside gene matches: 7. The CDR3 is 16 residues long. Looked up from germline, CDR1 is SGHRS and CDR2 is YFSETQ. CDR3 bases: TGCGCCAGCAGCCGCGGACTAGCGGGAGATATCGGGGAGCTGTTTTTT. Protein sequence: CASSRGLAGDIGELFF.

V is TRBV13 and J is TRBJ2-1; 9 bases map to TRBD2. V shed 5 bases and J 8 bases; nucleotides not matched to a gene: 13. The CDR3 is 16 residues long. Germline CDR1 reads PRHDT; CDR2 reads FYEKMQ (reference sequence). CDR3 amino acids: CASSPSQREAVDEQFF. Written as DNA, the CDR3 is TGTGCCAGCAGCCCCTCCCAGCGGGAGGCCGTGGATGAGCAGTTCTTC.

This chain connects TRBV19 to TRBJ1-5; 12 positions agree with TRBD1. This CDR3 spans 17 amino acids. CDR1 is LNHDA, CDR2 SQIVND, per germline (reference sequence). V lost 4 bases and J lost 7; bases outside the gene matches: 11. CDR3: CASSTTPGTGGRQPQHF. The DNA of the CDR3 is TGTGCCAGTAGTACCACTCCCGGGACAGGGGGCAGGCAGCCCCAGCATTTT.

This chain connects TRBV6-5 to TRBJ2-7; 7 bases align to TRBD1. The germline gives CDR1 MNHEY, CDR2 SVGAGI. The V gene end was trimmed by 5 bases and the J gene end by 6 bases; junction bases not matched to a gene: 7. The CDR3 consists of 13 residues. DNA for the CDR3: TGTGCCAGCAGTCCAGCGACAGGGACCGAGCAGTACTTC. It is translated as CASSPATGTEQYF.

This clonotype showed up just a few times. CDR3 amino acids: CASRRQGINTEAFF. CDR3 DNA: TGTGCCAGCAGAAGACAGGGAATAAACACTGAAGCTTTCTTT. The chain couples TRBV12-3 or TRBV12-4 to TRBJ1-1; 7 nucleotides match TRBD1. With V trimmed by 6 bases and J by 2 bases, 6 bases remained unmatched. The CDR3 is 14 amino acids.

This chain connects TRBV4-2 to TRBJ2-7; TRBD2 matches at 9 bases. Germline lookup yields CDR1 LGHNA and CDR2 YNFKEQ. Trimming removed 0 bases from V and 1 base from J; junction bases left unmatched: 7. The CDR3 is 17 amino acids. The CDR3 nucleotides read TGTGCCAGCAGCCAAGATGGAGGGACTAGCTGGTCCTACGAGCAGTACTTC. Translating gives CASSQDGGTSWSYEQYF.

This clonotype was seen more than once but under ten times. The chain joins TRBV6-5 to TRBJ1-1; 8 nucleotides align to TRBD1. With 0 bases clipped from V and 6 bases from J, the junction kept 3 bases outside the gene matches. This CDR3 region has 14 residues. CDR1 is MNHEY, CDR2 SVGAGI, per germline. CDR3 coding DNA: TGTGCCAGCAGTTACTCGACAGGGGCCTCTGAAGCTTTCTTT. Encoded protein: CASSYSTGASEAFF.

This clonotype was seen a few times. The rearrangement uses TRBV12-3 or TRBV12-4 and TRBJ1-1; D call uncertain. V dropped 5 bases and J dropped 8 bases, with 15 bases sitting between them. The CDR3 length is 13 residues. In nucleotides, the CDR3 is TGTGCCAGCAGTCCGGACCTTTTAGGAGAAGCTTTCTTT. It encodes CASSPDLLGEAFF.